This T cell receptor (beta chain) came from a study of regulatory and conventional T cells in RAG deficiency. A word on this clone: Antigen specificity is unknown.

Study findings and constraints: Shannon entropy was markedly lower and Simpson indices higher in RAG-deficient patients than control T-cell subsets.

Genomic DNA came from blood regulatory T cells gated CD4+ CD25-high CD127-low. The assay was immunoSEQ multiplex PCR, and TCRdb's table has in-frame clones only and misses some. The sample includes under 20,000 clones, roughly 90% of them seen just once. These data also formed part of another study, on regulatory T cells. According to that study: The PCR used 52 TRBV and 13 TRBJ primers.

This sequence was found in a human donor in good health. The source material was Tregs sorted from blood.

The CDR3 DNA reads as TGTGCCAGTAGTATCGGGACAGGGGGCCGCGGCTATGGCTACACCTTC. Translating gives CASSIGTGGRGYGYTF. The chain combines TRBV19 with TRBJ1-2; TRBD1 aligns across 12 bases. The V gene's germline CDR1 is LNHDA and CDR2 SQIVND (reference sequence). The CDR3 has 16 residues. Trimming at V came to 3 bases and at J to 4 bases, leaving 6 bases not matched to a gene.